The rows below give T cell receptor beta chains drawn from one sample of a study of identifying expanded T cells in peripheral blood. Profiling relied on immunoSEQ multiplex PCR, and the TCRdb table lists in-frame clones only, not all of them. The repertoire holds 90,000 to 95,000 clones, with approximately 86% as singletons. Sequencing used blood. The source of these receptors is a person between 18 and 75 years old in good health. Both conserved end residues are trimmed from each CDR3. Each record gives: J gene, clone size, V gene, CDR3 protein. Clone size, where shown, is once, few, many, or a class for clones that have expanded.

J gene: TRBJ2-5
clone size: .
V gene: TRBV2
CDR3 protein: ASSEKRAVVQETQY

J gene: TRBJ1-4
clone size: .
V gene: TRBV30
CDR3 protein: AWSVGGEKLF

J gene: TRBJ2-7
clone size: .
V gene: TRBV7-2
CDR3 protein: ASSLSSGQSYEQY

J gene: TRBJ1-1
clone size: once
V gene: TRBV19
CDR3 protein: ASSPAAGGGSTEAF

J gene: TRBJ2-7
clone size: .
V gene: TRBV4-2
CDR3 protein: ASSQDGGSGEQY

J gene: TRBJ2-5
clone size: .
V gene: TRBV5-4
CDR3 protein: ASSSYRRTQETQY

J gene: TRBJ2-7
clone size: once
V gene: TRBV6-1
CDR3 protein: ASRAGYEQY

J gene: TRBJ2-1
clone size: .
V gene: TRBV30
CDR3 protein: AWMENNEQF

J gene: TRBJ2-3
clone size: .
V gene: TRBV7-2
CDR3 protein: ASSLAQASGTDTQY

J gene: TRBJ2-1
clone size: .
V gene: TRBV9
CDR3 protein: ASSVAPGGRESGNEQF

J gene: TRBJ1-1
clone size: .
V gene: TRBV30
CDR3 protein: AWSVRLNTEAF

J gene: TRBJ2-1
clone size: once
V gene: TRBV20-1
CDR3 protein: SASKVNEQF

J gene: TRBJ2-2
clone size: .
V gene: TRBV19
CDR3 protein: ASSTWGSGELF

J gene: TRBJ1-4
clone size: .
V gene: TRBV5-1
CDR3 protein: ASSLMEPTNEKLF

J gene: TRBJ2-7
clone size: .
V gene: TRBV6-6
CDR3 protein: ASNIQGAPYEQY

J gene: TRBJ2-1
clone size: .
V gene: TRBV11-2
CDR3 protein: ASSPQARVEQF

J gene: TRBJ1-2
clone size: .
V gene: TRBV5-1
CDR3 protein: ASSLVAGQGYT

J gene: TRBJ1-2
clone size: once
V gene: TRBV19
CDR3 protein: ASSISGRGGYT

J gene: TRBJ2-3
clone size: .
V gene: TRBV5-4
CDR3 protein: ASSTSGNRTDTQY

J gene: TRBJ1-4
clone size: .
V gene: TRBV7-9
CDR3 protein: ASSRTGGGEKLF

J gene: TRBJ1-3
clone size: .
V gene: TRBV7-8
CDR3 protein: ASSLGALGTFSGNTIY

J gene: TRBJ2-5
clone size: .
V gene: TRBV18
CDR3 protein: ASSLRDRGKETQY

J gene: TRBJ2-7
clone size: once
V gene: TRBV4-2
CDR3 protein: ASSPDGYEQY

J gene: TRBJ1-4
clone size: .
V gene: TRBV19
CDR3 protein: ASSAATGVAEKLF